These T cell receptor beta chains were read from a single sample in a study of shared clonotypes between healthy human individuals. Data came from immunoSEQ multiplex PCR; TCRdb stores just in-frame clones and leaves some out. The table lists over a million clones, roughly 96% of them singletons. What was sequenced was naive CD4+ T cells sorted from blood. These receptors were taken from a man aged 25 to 40 in good health. Each CDR3 is given with its conserved first and last residue. Fields, in order: clone size, D gene, V gene, J gene, CDR3 protein, CDR3 DNA. The D gene is left open where the match is weak. Not all rows give a size; the values are once, few, many and, for expanded clones, a class.

once,TRBD1,TRBV5-1,TRBJ2-7,CASSLYRRDSLTYEQYF,TGCGCCAGCAGCTTATACCGCCGGGACAGCCTTACCTACGAGCAGTACTTC
once,.,TRBV29-1,TRBJ2-7,CSVGGAGVYEQYF,TGCAGCGTTGGGGGAGCAGGGGTCTACGAGCAGTACTTC
.,.,TRBV13,TRBJ2-4,CASSSRTAGNIQYF,TGTGCCAGCAGCTCCCGGACAGCGGGGAACATTCAGTACTTC
few,.,TRBV27,TRBJ1-4,CASSLGGHATNEKLFF,TGTGCCAGCAGTTTAGGGGGCCATGCAACTAATGAAAAACTGTTTTTT
once,TRBD1,TRBV18,TRBJ1-2,CASSSKTGVDYGYTF,TGTGCCAGCTCGTCAAAGACAGGGGTGGATTATGGCTACACCTTC
.,.,TRBV5-1,TRBJ2-1,CASSPPIGTYNEQFF,TGCGCCAGCAGCCCCCCTATTGGCACCTACAATGAGCAGTTCTTC
.,TRBD2,TRBV29-1,TRBJ2-7,CKDSGVSYEQYF,TGCAAAGATAGCGGGGTATCCTACGAGCAGTACTTC
.,.,TRBV2,TRBJ2-7,CASKLGGAYEQYF,TGTGCCAGCAAGTTAGGGGGAGCCTACGAGCAGTACTTC
.,TRBD1,TRBV6-1,TRBJ2-1,CASRTGTGVNEQFF,TGTGCCAGCAGGACCGGGACAGGGGTCAATGAGCAGTTCTTC
.,.,TRBV2,TRBJ2-5,CASSEGTGQETQYF,TGTGCCAGCAGTGAAGGCACAGGGCAAGAGACCCAGTACTTC
once,.,TRBV9,TRBJ1-2,CASSADPADYGYTF,TGTGCCAGCAGCGCTGACCCAGCAGACTATGGCTACACCTTC
once,TRBD1,TRBV2,TRBJ2-5,CASGQGIETQYF,TGTGCCAGCGGACAGGGGATAGAGACCCAGTACTTC
.,TRBD2,TRBV6-1,TRBJ2-3,CASSDRGRSTDTQYF,TGTGCCAGCAGTGATCGCGGGAGAAGTACAGATACGCAGTATTTT
.,TRBD2,TRBV10-3,TRBJ2-2,CAISESLLASNTGELFF,TGTGCCATCAGTGAGTCCTTACTAGCGTCGAACACCGGGGAGCTGTTTTTT